The 17 T cell receptor beta chains below all came from one sample that was sequenced in a study of blood T cell repertoires in COVID-19. Libraries were prepared by immunoSEQ multiplex PCR; TCRdb keeps only in-frame clonotypes and omits some of them. The sample comprises some 170,000 clones, approximately 95% of which are singletons, and less than 2% rests with the top ten. The sequencing input was peripheral blood. The receptors were sampled from a woman aged 55-69 years with COVID-19, enrolled during active disease.

The chain is built from TRBV6-2 or TRBV6-3 and TRBJ2-5; perhaps TRBD2 as D (6 bases). This CDR3 is 17 amino acids long. The germline CDR1 and CDR2 sequences are MNHEY and SVGEGT. Trimming cost V 2 bases and J 1 base, with 17 bases left between them. The CDR3 region is CASSYPPGANFQETQYF. The CDR3 bases are TGTGCCAGCAGTTACCCCCCGGGAGCAAATTTCCAAGAGACCCAGTACTTC.

The chain is built from TRBV19 and TRBJ1-5; D might be TRBD1 (5 bases). Germline CDR1 is LNHDA and CDR2 is SQIVND (reference sequence). V was trimmed by 4 bases and J by 4 bases, leaving 11 bases between them. This CDR3 has 14 residues. The CDR3, as DNA: TGTGCCAGTAGTAGGGCGGGGGTTAATCAGCCCCAGCATTTT. This gives the protein CASSRAGVNQPQHF.

On this clone: The sample holds other DNA sequences that translate to the same CDR3. The J gene is TRBJ2-7, the V gene TRBV7-9; no definite D call. Germline V gene sequence: CDR1 SEHNR, CDR2 FQNEAQ (reference sequence). The CDR3 has 12 residues. V gave up 2 bases and J gave up 1 base, with 3 bases separating them. The CDR3 here is CASSLSSYEQYF. CDR3 coding DNA: TGTGCCAGCAGCTTATCTTCCTACGAGCAGTACTTC.

The genes are TRBV3-1 (or the pseudogene TRBV3-2) and TRBJ2-5; possible D gene TRBD2, 5 bases. The V end was cut by 2 bases, the J end by 5 bases, with 12 bases between. Looked up from germline, CDR1 is LGHDT and CDR2 is YNNKEL (reference sequence). This CDR3 region has 14 residues. CDR3 sequence reads: CASSQNAGPETQYF. The CDR3 DNA reads TGTGCCAGCAGCCAAAACGCGGGCCCGGAGACCCAGTACTTC.

The chain combines TRBV7-2 with TRBJ2-3; D is uncertain. CDR1 is SGHTA and CDR2 is FQGNSA in the germline V gene. V was trimmed by 3 bases and J by 2 bases, leaving 6 bases between them. The CDR3 is 13 amino acids. The CDR3 reads CASSFHTTDTQYF. The CDR3 nucleotides read TGTGCCAGCAGCTTCCACACCACAGATACGCAGTATTTT.

The chain links TRBV7-6 to TRBJ2-3; TRBD2 aligns across 9 bases. Germline CDR1 is SGHVS and CDR2 is FNYEAQ. The CDR3 is 16 amino acids. With V trimmed by 5 bases and J by 5 bases, 11 bases remained unmatched. For the CDR3, the DNA is TGTGCCAGCAGCCCGGTTGTGGCGGGGGGGCGAGATACGCAGTATTTT. Translated: CASSPVVAGGRDTQYF.

Here the CDR3 reads CASSHQTSRDGSPLHF. DNA for the CDR3: TGCGCCAGCAGCCATCAGACATCCAGGGATGGTTCACCCCTCCACTTT. The genes are TRBV4-1 and TRBJ1-6, with D possibly TRBD1 on 5 matching bases. This CDR3 has 16 residues. In germline, CDR1 is MGHRA, CDR2 YSYEKL. Trimming took off 3 bases at V and 9 bases at J, with 18 bases between the two ends.

J is TRBJ1-6 and V is TRBV30, with D tentatively TRBD1 (6 bases). The CDR3 consists of 14 residues. Trimming cost V 7 bases and J 2 bases, with 12 bases left between them. Germline loops: CDR1 GTSNPN, CDR2 SVGIG (reference sequence). CDR3: CALRGGTYNSPLHF. The CDR3 DNA reads TGTGCCTTAAGGGGGGGGACCTATAATTCACCCCTCCACTTT. The full variable domain, its missing parts supplied by reference TRBV30 and TRBJ1-6, is SQTIHQWPATLVQPVGSPLSLECTVEGTSNPNLYWYRQAAGRGLQLLFYSVGIGQISSEVPQNLSASRPQDRQFILSSKKLLLSDSGFYLCALRGGTYNSPLHFGNGTRLTVT.

The chain has TRBV27 and TRBJ1-2, with 7 bases lining up with TRBD1. V shed 8 bases, J shed 1 base, and the junction held 13 bases outside the gene matches. The CDR3 is made up of 16 amino acids. CDR1 is MNHEY, CDR2 SMNVEV, per germline (reference sequence). The CDR3 is CASREYGTGDNYGYTF. CDR3 in DNA: TGTGCCAGCCGCGAGTACGGCACAGGGGATAACTATGGCTACACCTTC.

The J gene is TRBJ2-1, the V gene TRBV6-4, with 7 bases fitting TRBD2. Germline CDR1 is MRHNA and CDR2 is SNTAGT. The CDR3 covers 15 residues. Trimming removed 4 bases from V and 8 bases from J; junction bases left unmatched: 11. The CDR3 region is CASSGERGPGHEQFF. In DNA, the CDR3 is TGTGCCAGCAGTGGGGAGCGGGGCCCAGGGCATGAGCAGTTCTTC.

The CDR3: CASSPGTGVWGMAEPLHF. In nucleotides, the CDR3 is TGTGCCAGCTCACCAGGAACAGGGGTTTGGGGGATGGCTGAACCCCTCCACTTT. This chain joins TRBV18 and TRBJ1-6; 7 bases match TRBD1. The germline gives CDR1 KGHSH, CDR2 LQKENI. Germline trimming cut 2 bases from V and 12 bases from J; bases unmatched to any gene: 19. The CDR3 loop spans 18 amino acids. Based on the CDR3 plus reference TRBV18 and TRBJ1-6, the full variable domain is NAGVMQNPRHLVRRRGQEARLRCSPMKGHSHVYWYRQLPEEGLKFMVYLQKENIIDESGMPKERFSAEFPKEGPSILRIQQVVRGDSAAYFCASSPGTGVWGMAEPLHFGNGTRLTVT.

The rearrangement uses TRBV7-2 and TRBJ2-7; the D gene is possibly TRBD2 (5 bases). The V gene's germline CDR1 is SGHTA and CDR2 FQGNSA. Trimming left V 2 bases short and J 3 bases short, with 11 bases between. The CDR3 consists of 14 residues. This CDR3 reads CASSLTLGSYEQYF. The CDR3 DNA is TGTGCCAGCAGCTTAACACTAGGAAGCTACGAGCAGTACTTC. Supplemented by reference TRBV7-2 and TRBJ2-7, the full variable domain reads GAGVSQSPSNKVTEKGKDVELRCDPISGHTALYWYRQSLGQGLEFLIYFQGNSAPDKSGLPSDRFSAERTGGSVSTLTIQRTQQEDSAVYLCASSLTLGSYEQYFGPGTRLTVT.

The J gene is TRBJ2-7, the V gene TRBV11-1; the D gene is possibly TRBD2 (6 bases). Germline CDR1 is SGHAT and CDR2 is FQDESV (reference sequence). Trimming stripped 1 base from V and 6 bases from J, with 19 bases between. CDR3 length equals 16 residues. CDR3 sequence: CASSLVHLGGVREQYF. The CDR3 region has the DNA TGTGCCAGCAGCTTAGTTCACTTGGGGGGTGTCCGCGAGCAGTACTTC.

This clone was seen once. The V gene is TRBV18, the J gene TRBJ1-5; D gene ambiguous. Germline CDR1 reads KGHSH; CDR2 reads LQKENI. The germline V and J ends were trimmed by 5 bases and 0 bases, with 8 bases remaining between them. CDR3 length: 14 amino acids. DNA of the CDR3: TGTGCCAGCTCAACGGGGTTTAGCAATCAGCCCCAGCATTTT. It yields the protein CASSTGFSNQPQHF.

This clone was seen just once. V and J are TRBV15 and TRBJ1-2, with 9 bases identical to TRBD1. The CDR3 totals 17 residues. V shed 4 bases, J shed 0 bases, and the junction held 9 bases outside the gene matches. Germline V gene lookup returns CDR1 LNHNV and CDR2 YYDKDF (reference sequence). The CDR3 sequence is CATSTPTGGETNYGYTF. CDR3 DNA: TGTGCCACCAGCACTCCGACAGGGGGAGAGACTAACTATGGCTACACCTTC.

J is TRBJ2-7 and V is TRBV19, with D perhaps matching TRBD1 (7 bases). Trimming cost V 7 bases and J 0 bases, with 16 bases left between them. The CDR3 has 15 amino acids. Germline CDR1 LNHDA, CDR2 SQIVND (reference sequence). CDR3 in DNA: TGTGCCAGTACCGGGGGACACAGGGGCTCCTACGAGCAGTACTTC. This gives the protein CASTGGHRGSYEQYF.

The CDR3, as DNA: TGTGCCAGCTCACCGAGACAGGGTTCGAACACTGAAGCTTTCTTT. Translation gives CASSPRQGSNTEAFF. V is TRBV18 and J is TRBJ1-1; 7 bases align to TRBD1. The length of the CDR3 is 15 residues. Germline loops: CDR1 KGHSH, CDR2 LQKENI. V was pared by 3 bases and J by 1 base, with 5 bases of the junction left unmatched.